These T cell receptor beta chains were read from a single sample in a study of response to subunit inactivated influenza vaccine. TCRdb re-derived calls from the RT-PCR reads in MiXCR, one entry per CDR3 protein. The sample holds a few hundred thousand distinct CDR3 sequences; over 20% are singletons and the top ten take about 9.4%. The specimen was PBMCs from blood, collected approximately 20 months after vaccination. Receptor source: a man between 50 and 69 years old who received an inactivated influenza vaccine. CDR3s include the opening cysteine and the closing phenylalanine or tryptophan. D genes are given only for firm matches. The listing skips clone size in some rows; elsewhere it reads once, few, many or a size class.

d_call: -
clone_size: few
v_call: TRBV5-1
j_call: TRBJ1-2
cdr3_nt: TGCGCCAGCAGGCCTGATCCTACAGGGTACTATGGCTACACCTTC
cdr3_aa: CASRPDPTGYYGYTF

d_call: TRBD1
clone_size: few
v_call: TRBV29-1
j_call: TRBJ2-2
cdr3_nt: TGCAGCGCCGACAGGGGGCACACCGGGGAGCTGTTTTTT
cdr3_aa: CSADRGHTGELFF

d_call: TRBD2
clone_size: few
v_call: TRBV10-2
j_call: TRBJ2-1
cdr3_nt: TGCGCCACCCTCCGGGAGGGAAGGGATGAGCAGTTCTTC
cdr3_aa: CATLREGRDEQFF

d_call: -
clone_size: -
v_call: TRBV13
j_call: TRBJ1-6
cdr3_nt: TGTGCCAGCAGCCCCCGCTGGGGAGGGTCACCCCTCCACTTT
cdr3_aa: CASSPRWGGSPLHF

d_call: TRBD1
clone_size: few
v_call: TRBV6-5
j_call: TRBJ1-2
cdr3_nt: TGTGCCAGCAGTTCGGGACAGGGAGCCCCCTATGGCTACACCTTC
cdr3_aa: CASSSGQGAPYGYTF

d_call: -
clone_size: few
v_call: TRBV19
j_call: TRBJ2-5
cdr3_nt: TGTGCCAGTAGTATAGATTCCAGGAACCAAGAGACCCAGTACTTC
cdr3_aa: CASSIDSRNQETQYF

d_call: -
clone_size: -
v_call: TRBV15
j_call: TRBJ1-1
cdr3_nt: TGTGCCACCAGCAGAGACCACACCAACACTGAAGCTTTCTTT
cdr3_aa: CATSRDHTNTEAFF

d_call: TRBD1
clone_size: few
v_call: TRBV2
j_call: TRBJ1-1
cdr3_nt: TGTGCCAGCAGGGGAGACAGGGGATCGTTAAACACTGAAGCTTTCTTT
cdr3_aa: CASRGDRGSLNTEAFF

d_call: TRBD1
clone_size: -
v_call: TRBV12-3/TRBV12-4
j_call: TRBJ2-7
cdr3_nt: TGTGCCAGCAGTTTATCCGGACAGGGGGCTCTCGAGCAGTACTTC
cdr3_aa: CASSLSGQGALEQYF

d_call: -
clone_size: -
v_call: TRBV28
j_call: TRBJ2-5
cdr3_nt: TGTGCCATCGGACTTTCAGGGGAGACCCAGTACTTC
cdr3_aa: CAIGLSGETQYF